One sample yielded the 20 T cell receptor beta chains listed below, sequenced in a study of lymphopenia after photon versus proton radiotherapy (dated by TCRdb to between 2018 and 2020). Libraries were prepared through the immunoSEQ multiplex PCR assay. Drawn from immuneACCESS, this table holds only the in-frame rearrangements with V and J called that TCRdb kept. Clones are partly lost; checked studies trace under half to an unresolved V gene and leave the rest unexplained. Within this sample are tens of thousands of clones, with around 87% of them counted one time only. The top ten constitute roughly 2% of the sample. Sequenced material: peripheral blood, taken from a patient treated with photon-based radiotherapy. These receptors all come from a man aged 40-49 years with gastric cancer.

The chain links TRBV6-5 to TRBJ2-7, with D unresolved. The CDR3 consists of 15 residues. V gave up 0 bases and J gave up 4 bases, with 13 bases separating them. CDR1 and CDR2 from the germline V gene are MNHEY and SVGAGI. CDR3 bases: TGTGCCAGCAGTTACTCGAGGACGACGACATACGAGCAGTACTTC. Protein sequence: CASSYSRTTTYEQYF.

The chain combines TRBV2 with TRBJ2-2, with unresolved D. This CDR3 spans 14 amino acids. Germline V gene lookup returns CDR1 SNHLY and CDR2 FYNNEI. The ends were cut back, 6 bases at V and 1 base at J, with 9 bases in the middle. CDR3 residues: CASSLRENTGELFF. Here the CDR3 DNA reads TGTGCCAGCAGCCTCAGAGAGAACACCGGGGAGCTGTTTTTT.

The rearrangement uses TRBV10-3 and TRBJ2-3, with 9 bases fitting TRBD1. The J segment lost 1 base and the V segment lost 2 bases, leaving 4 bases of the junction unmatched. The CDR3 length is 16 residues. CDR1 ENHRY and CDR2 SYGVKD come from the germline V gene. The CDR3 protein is CAISEAGQGRTDTQYF. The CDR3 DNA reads TGTGCCATCAGTGAGGCGGGACAGGGACGCACAGATACGCAGTATTTT.

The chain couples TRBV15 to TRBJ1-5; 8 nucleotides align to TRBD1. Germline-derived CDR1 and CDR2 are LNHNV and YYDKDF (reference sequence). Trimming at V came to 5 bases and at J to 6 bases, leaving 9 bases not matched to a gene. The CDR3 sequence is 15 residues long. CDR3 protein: CATSLRTGSPQPQHF. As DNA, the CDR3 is TGTGCCACCAGCCTCCGGACAGGGTCACCTCAGCCCCAGCATTTT.

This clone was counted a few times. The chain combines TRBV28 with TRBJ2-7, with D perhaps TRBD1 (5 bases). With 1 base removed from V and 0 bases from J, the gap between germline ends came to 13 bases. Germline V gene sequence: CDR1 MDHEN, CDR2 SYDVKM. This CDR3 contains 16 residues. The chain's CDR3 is CASSLSIQGSSYEQYF. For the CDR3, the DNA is TGTGCCAGCAGTTTATCGATCCAGGGTAGCTCCTACGAGCAGTACTTC.

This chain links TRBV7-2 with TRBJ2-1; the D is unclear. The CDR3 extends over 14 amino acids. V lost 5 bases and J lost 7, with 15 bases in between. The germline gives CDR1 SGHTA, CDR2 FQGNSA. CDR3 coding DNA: TGTGCCAGCAGCCTCCGGGCCTACAAGAATGAGCAGTTCTTC. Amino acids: CASSLRAYKNEQFF.

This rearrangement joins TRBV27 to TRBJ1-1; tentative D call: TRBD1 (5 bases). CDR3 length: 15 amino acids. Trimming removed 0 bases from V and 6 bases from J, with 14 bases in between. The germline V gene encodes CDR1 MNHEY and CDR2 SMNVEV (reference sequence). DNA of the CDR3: TGTGCCAGCAGTTTATCGCACTTACGGGGGTCTGAAGCTTTCTTT. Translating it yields CASSLSHLRGSEAFF.

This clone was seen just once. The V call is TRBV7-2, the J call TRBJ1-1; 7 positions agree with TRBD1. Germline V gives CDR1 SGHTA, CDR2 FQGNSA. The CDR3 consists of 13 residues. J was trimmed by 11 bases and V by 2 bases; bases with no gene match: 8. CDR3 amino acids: CASSLNDRVGAFF. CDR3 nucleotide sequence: TGTGCCAGCAGCTTAAACGACAGGGTGGGCGCTTTCTTT.

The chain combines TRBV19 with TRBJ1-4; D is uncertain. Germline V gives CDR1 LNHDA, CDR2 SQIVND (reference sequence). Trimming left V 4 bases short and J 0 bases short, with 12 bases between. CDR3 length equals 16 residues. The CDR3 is CASSTWRTSTNEKLFF. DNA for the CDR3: TGTGCCAGTAGTACCTGGCGGACCTCAACTAATGAAAAACTGTTTTTT.

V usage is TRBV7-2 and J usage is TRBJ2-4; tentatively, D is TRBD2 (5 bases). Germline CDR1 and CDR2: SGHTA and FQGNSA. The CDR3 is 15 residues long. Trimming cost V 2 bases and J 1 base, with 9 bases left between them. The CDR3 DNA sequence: TGTGCCAGCAGCTTAAACCCGGGGGCCAAAAACATTCAGTACTTC. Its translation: CASSLNPGAKNIQYF.

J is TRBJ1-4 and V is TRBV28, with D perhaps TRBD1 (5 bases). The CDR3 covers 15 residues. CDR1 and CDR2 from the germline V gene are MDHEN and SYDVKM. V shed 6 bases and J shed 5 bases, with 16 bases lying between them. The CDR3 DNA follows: TGTGCCAGCAGGGGCTACGGGACGAAAAATGAAAAACTGTTTTTT. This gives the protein CASRGYGTKNEKLFF.

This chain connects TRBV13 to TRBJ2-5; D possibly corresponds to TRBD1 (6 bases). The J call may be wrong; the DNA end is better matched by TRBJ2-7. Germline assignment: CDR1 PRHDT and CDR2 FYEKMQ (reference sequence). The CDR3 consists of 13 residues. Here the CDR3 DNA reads TGTGCCAGCAGCCTTAAGGGGGTCAACGAGCAGTACTTC. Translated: CASSLKGVNEQYF.

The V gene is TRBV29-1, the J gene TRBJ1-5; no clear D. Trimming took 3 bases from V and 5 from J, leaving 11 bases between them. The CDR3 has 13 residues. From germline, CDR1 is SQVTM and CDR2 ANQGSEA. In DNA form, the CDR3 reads TGCAGCGTTGATGAAGGTAACGATCAGCCCCAGCATTTT. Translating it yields CSVDEGNDQPQHF.

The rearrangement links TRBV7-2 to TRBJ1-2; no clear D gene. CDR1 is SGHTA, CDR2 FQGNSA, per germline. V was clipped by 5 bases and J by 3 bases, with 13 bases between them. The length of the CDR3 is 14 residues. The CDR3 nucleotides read TGTGCCAGCAGCCTCCGCTGGGGAGACTATGGCTACACCTTC. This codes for CASSLRWGDYGYTF.

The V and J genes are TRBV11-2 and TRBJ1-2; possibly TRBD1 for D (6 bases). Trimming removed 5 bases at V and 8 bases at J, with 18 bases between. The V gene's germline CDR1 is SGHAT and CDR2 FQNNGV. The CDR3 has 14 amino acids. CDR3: CASSPIRDRPGYTF. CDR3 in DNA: TGTGCCAGCAGCCCGATCCGAGACAGGCCCGGCTACACCTTC.

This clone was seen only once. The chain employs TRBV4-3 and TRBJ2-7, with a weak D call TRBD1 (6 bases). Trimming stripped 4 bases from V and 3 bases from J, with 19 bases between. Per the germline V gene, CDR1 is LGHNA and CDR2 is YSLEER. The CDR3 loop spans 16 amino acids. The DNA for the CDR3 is TGCGCCAGCAGCCGTAATACCCAGGGGAGTAGCTACGAGCAGTACTTC. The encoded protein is CASSRNTQGSSYEQYF.

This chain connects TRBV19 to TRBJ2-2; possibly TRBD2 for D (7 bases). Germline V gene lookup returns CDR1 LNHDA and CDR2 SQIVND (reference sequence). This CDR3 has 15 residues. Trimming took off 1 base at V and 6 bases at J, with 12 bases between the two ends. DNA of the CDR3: TGTGCCAGTAGTATAGGCGGGGGCTGGGCCGGGGAGCTGTTTTTT. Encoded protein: CASSIGGGWAGELFF. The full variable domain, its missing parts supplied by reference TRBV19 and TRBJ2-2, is DGGITQSPKYLFRKEGQNVTLSCEQNLNHDAMYWYRQDPGQGLRLIYYSQIVNDFQKGDIAEGYSVSREKKESFPLTVTSAQKNPTAFYLCASSIGGGWAGELFFGEGSRLTVL.

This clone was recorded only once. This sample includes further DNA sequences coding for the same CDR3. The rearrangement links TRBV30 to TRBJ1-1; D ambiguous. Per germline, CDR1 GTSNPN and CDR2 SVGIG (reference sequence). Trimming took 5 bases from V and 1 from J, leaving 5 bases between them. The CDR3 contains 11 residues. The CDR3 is CAWRENTEAFF. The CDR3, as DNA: TGTGCCTGGCGGGAGAACACTGAAGCTTTCTTT.

CDR3 DNA: TGTGCCACGACTAGCGGTGCTCAAGAGACCCAGTACTTC. This sequence encodes CATTSGAQETQYF. The V gene is TRBV5-8, the J gene TRBJ2-5; 9 nucleotides align to TRBD2. Trimming at V came to 9 bases and at J to 2 bases, leaving 5 bases not matched to a gene. Germline CDR1 is SGHTS and CDR2 is YDEGEE. The CDR3 loop spans 13 amino acids.

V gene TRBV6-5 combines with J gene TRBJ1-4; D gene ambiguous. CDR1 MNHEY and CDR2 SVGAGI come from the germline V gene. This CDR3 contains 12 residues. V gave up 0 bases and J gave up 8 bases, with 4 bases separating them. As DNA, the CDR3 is TGTGCCAGCAGTTACTCGGGGGAAAAACTGTTTTTT. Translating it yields CASSYSGEKLFF.